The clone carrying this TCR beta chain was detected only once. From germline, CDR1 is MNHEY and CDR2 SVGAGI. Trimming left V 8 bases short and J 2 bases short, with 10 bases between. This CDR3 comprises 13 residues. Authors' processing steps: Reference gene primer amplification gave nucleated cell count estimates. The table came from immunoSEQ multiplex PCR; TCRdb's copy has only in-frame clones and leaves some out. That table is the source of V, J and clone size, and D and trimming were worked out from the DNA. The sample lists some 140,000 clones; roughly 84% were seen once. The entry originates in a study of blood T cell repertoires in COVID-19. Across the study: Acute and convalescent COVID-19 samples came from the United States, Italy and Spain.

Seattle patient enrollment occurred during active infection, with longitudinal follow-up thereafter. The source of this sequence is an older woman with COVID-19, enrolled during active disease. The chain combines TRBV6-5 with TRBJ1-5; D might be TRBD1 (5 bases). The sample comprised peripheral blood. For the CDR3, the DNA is TGTGCCAGCGGGGTCAGGGGCAATCAGCCCCAGCATTTT. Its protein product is CASGVRGNQPQHF.